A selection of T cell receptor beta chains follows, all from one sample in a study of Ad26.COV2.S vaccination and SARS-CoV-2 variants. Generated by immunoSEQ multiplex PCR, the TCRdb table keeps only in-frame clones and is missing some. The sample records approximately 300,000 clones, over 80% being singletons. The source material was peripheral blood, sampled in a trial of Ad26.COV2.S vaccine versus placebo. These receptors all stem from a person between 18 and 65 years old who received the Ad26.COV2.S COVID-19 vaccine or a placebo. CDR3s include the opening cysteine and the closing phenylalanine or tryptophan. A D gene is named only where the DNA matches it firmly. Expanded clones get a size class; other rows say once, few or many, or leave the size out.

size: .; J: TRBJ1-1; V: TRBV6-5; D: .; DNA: TGTGCCAGCAGTTTTACTTTGGGACGGAACACTGAAGCTTTCTTT; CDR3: CASSFTLGRNTEAFF
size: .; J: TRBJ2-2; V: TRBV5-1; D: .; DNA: TGCGCCAGCAGCTTATCCCTCACCGGGGAGCTGTTTTTT; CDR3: CASSLSLTGELFF
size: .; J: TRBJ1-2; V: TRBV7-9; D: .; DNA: TGTGCCACCCGTTCGGCCGCTGAGTGGAACACCTTC; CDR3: CATRSAAEWNTF
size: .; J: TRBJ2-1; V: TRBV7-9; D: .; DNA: TGTGCCAGCAGCGTAAGCAGGACATCCAATGAGCAGTTCTTC; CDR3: CASSVSRTSNEQFF
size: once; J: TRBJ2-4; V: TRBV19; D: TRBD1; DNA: TGTGCCAGTAGAAATGACAGGGATTTCAAAAACATTCAGTACTTC; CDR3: CASRNDRDFKNIQYF
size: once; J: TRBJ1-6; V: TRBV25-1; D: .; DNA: TGTGCCAGCAGTGAAGTGGGCACTAATTCACCCCTCCACTTT; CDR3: CASSEVGTNSPLHF
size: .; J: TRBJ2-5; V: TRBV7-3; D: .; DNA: TGTGCCAGCAGCTTAAAGGCGGGGAGTTCTCAAGAGACCCAGTACTTC; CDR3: CASSLKAGSSQETQYF
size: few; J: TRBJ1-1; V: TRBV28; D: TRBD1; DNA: TGTGCCAGCCCTCCGGGACAGGGAGGGGTGAACACTGAAGCTTTCTTT; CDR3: CASPPGQGGVNTEAFF
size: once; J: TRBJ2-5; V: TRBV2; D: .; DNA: TGTGCCAGCAGTTTGGGACTCGGAGAGACCCAGTACTTC; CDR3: CASSLGLGETQYF
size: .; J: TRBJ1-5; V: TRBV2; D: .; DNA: TGTGCCAGCAGTGAACCTCTGGGGCAGACTTATAGCAATCAGCCCCAGCATTTT; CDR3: CASSEPLGQTYSNQPQHF
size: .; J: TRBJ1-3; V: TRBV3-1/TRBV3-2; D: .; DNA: TGTGCCAGCAGCCAAGCTGGAAACACCATATATTTT; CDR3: CASSQAGNTIYF
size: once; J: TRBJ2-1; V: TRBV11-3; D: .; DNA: TGTGCCAGCAGCCGATGGCGAGGGGCGGTTTACAATGAGCAGTTCTTC; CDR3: CASSRWRGAVYNEQFF
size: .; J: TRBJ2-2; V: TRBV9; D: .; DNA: TGTGCCAGCAGCCCCCGGACGTCCACCGGGGAGCTGTTTTTT; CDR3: CASSPRTSTGELFF
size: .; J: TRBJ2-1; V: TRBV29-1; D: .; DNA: TGCAGCGTGGACAGTTACAATGAGCAGTTCTTC; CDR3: CSVDSYNEQFF
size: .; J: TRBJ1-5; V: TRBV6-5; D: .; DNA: TGTGCCAGCAGTTACTCTAAGGGTAATAAGCCCCAGCATTTT; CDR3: CASSYSKGNKPQHF
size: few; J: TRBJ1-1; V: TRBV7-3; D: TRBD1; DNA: TGTGCCAGCAGCTTAGGGACAGGGAGCACTGAAGCTTTCTTT; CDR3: CASSLGTGSTEAFF
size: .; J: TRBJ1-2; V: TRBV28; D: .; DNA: TGTGCCAGCAGTCCCCGGAGCAACTATGGCTACACCTTC; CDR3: CASSPRSNYGYTF
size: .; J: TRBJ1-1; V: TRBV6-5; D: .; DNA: TGTGCTTCGAAGCCGGGGGGCACTGAAGCTTTCTTT; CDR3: CASKPGGTEAFF
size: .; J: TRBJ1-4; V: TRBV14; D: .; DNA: TGTGCCAGCAGCCGTGATCGGATCAGCTCTAATGAAAAACTGTTTTTT; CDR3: CASSRDRISSNEKLFF
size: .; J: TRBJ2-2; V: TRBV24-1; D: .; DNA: TGTGCCACCAGTGATCGAACCGACTTCAGGACCGGGGAGCTGTTTTTT; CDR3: CATSDRTDFRTGELFF
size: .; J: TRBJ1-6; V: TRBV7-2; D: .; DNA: TGTGCCAGCAGCTTGGACCAGGGGACGAATTCACCCCTCCACTTT; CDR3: CASSLDQGTNSPLHF
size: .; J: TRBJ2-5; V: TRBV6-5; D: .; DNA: TGTGCCAGCAGTTACAAGTTCGCCGGGGGTGGGGAGACCCAGTACTTC; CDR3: CASSYKFAGGGETQYF
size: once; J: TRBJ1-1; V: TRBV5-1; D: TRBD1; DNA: TGCGCCAGCAGCCCCACCGGCGGGACAGAGTCATGGAGCACTGAAGCTTTCTTT; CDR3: CASSPTGGTESWSTEAFF
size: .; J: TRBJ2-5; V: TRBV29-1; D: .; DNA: TGCAGCGTTGTCGAGAACCAAGAGACCCAGTACTTC; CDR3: CSVVENQETQYF
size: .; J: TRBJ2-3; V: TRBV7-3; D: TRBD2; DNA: TGTGCCAGCAGCTTAGCAGCGGGGGACACAGATACGCAGTATTTT; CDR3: CASSLAAGDTDTQYF